This passage covers 17 T cell receptor beta chains from one sample sequenced in a study of blood T cell repertoires in COVID-19. Repertoires were generated with immunoSEQ multiplex PCR, while TCRdb's copy carries only in-frame clones and drops some. The table includes 40,000 to 50,000 clones, 70% to 90% detected once. Sequenced sample: peripheral blood. All receptors come from a man in his 60s with acute or convalescent COVID-19.

This chain connects TRBV7-2 to TRBJ1-2; perhaps TRBD1 as D (5 bases). The germline V gene encodes CDR1 SGHTA and CDR2 FQGNSA. V lost 4 bases and J 8 bases, leaving 14 bases between the germline ends. The CDR3 has 13 amino acids. The CDR3 sequence is CASSSTGGWGYTF. CDR3 DNA sequence: TGTGCCAGCAGCTCCACGGGGGGTTGGGGCTACACCTTC.

The J gene is TRBJ1-1, the V gene TRBV6-6; 9 bases map to TRBD1. The J segment lost 3 bases and the V segment lost 2 bases, leaving 7 bases of the junction unmatched. The germline CDR1 and CDR2 sequences are MNHNY and SVGAGI (reference sequence). The CDR3 has 16 residues. CDR3 sequence: CASSYPTGGIDTEAFF. Written as DNA, the CDR3 is TGTGCCAGCAGTTACCCGACAGGGGGTATCGACACTGAAGCTTTCTTT.

The V call is TRBV7-9, the J call TRBJ1-1, with 8 bases that match TRBD1. V dropped 4 bases and J dropped 5; count of bases not matched to a gene: 6. The CDR3 is 14 residues long. The germline V gene has CDR1 SEHNR and CDR2 FQNEAQ (reference sequence). The CDR3 here is CASSSVRGLTEAFF. In DNA, the CDR3 is TGTGCCAGCAGCTCAGTCAGGGGGCTGACTGAAGCTTTCTTT.

This chain connects TRBV18 to TRBJ1-6; 10 bases align to TRBD1. This CDR3 has 15 residues. Germline-derived CDR1 and CDR2 are KGHSH and LQKENI. V dropped 3 bases and J dropped 8; count of bases not matched to a gene: 4. Here the CDR3 reads CASSPPGQGDSPLHF. DNA of the CDR3: TGTGCCAGCTCACCCCCCGGACAGGGGGATTCACCCCTCCACTTT. Complete variable domain (other parts from reference TRBV18 and TRBJ1-6): NAGVMQNPRHLVRRRGQEARLRCSPMKGHSHVYWYRQLPEEGLKFMVYLQKENIIDESGMPKERFSAEFPKEGPSILRIQQVVRGDSAAYFCASSPPGQGDSPLHFGNGTRLTVT.

This chain joins TRBV5-1 and TRBJ1-1; 9 positions match TRBD1. CDR1 SGHRS and CDR2 YFSETQ come from the germline V gene. Losses at the gene ends were 4 bases for V and 4 bases for J; bases not matched to a gene: 8. The CDR3 spans 15 residues. As DNA, the CDR3 is TGCGCCAGCAGCCCAATACAGGGGGCGGGCACTGAAGCTTTCTTT. Amino acid sequence: CASSPIQGAGTEAFF.

This clone was seen only a few times. This sequence joins TRBV19 and TRBJ2-1, with TRBD2 matching over 10 bases. Germline CDR1 is LNHDA and CDR2 is SQIVND (reference sequence). Losses at the gene ends were 7 bases for V and 2 bases for J; bases not matched to a gene: 5. This CDR3 region has 15 residues. The CDR3 DNA reads TGTGCCAGTAACACCGGGACTAGCGCCTACAATGAGCAGTTCTTC. Its protein is CASNTGTSAYNEQFF.

The chain uses TRBV14 and TRBJ1-2, with TRBD1 matching 11 bases. This CDR3 has 14 residues. The V gene's germline CDR1 is SGHDN and CDR2 FVKESK. Unmatched junction bases numbered 1, after V lost 4 bases and J lost 3 bases. For the CDR3, the DNA is TGTGCCAGCAGCCGGACAGGGGGCGACTATGGCTACACCTTC. Translation: CASSRTGGDYGYTF. The complete variable domain, with remaining parts taken from reference TRBV14 and TRBJ1-2, reads EAGVTQFPSHSVIEKGQTVTLRCDPISGHDNLYWYRRVMGKEIKFLLHFVKESKQDESGMPNNRFLAERTGGTYSTLKVQPAELEDSGVYFCASSRTGGDYGYTFGSGTRLTVV.

The chain employs TRBV6-5 and TRBJ2-7; 11 nucleotides match TRBD1. The CDR3 length is 14 residues. Germline trimming cut 7 bases from V and 2 bases from J; bases unmatched to any gene: 4. In germline, CDR1 is MNHEY, CDR2 SVGAGI. The CDR3 DNA reads TGTGCCAGCACGAGGGACAGGGGGACCTACGAGCAGTACTTC. Translated, it gives CASTRDRGTYEQYF.

The J gene is TRBJ1-1, the V gene TRBV18; no clear D gene. CDR1 KGHSH and CDR2 LQKENI come from the germline V gene. The V end was cut by 0 bases, the J end by 0 bases, with 11 bases between. CDR3 length equals 16 residues. DNA of the CDR3: TGTGCCAGCTCACCACCGACTGCCAGCATGAACACTGAAGCTTTCTTT. Amino acids: CASSPPTASMNTEAFF.

The chain combines TRBV2 with TRBJ1-4, with 12 bases identical to TRBD1. The junction had 6 bases not matched to a gene; V was cut back by 8 bases and J by 8 bases. The germline V gene has CDR1 SNHLY and CDR2 FYNNEI. The length of the CDR3 is 14 residues. CDR3 region: CASRDRGLREKLFF. CDR3 in DNA: TGTGCCAGCCGGGACAGGGGGCTGAGGGAAAAACTGTTTTTT.

The chain recombines TRBV19 with TRBJ2-2, with D perhaps TRBD2 (5 bases). Germline CDR1 and CDR2: LNHDA and SQIVND (reference sequence). V was clipped by 5 bases and J by 5 bases, with 9 bases between them. The CDR3 is 13 residues long. The CDR3 coding sequence is TGTGCCAGTAGTTTCGACTATACCGGGGAGCTGTTTTTT. Residues: CASSFDYTGELFF.

This rearrangement joins TRBV21-1 to TRBJ1-4. TRBV21-1 is deemed a pseudogene. The CDR3 loop spans 14 amino acids. DNA for the CDR3: TGTGCCAGCAGCAAAATTAGAGGTACTGAAAAACTGTTTTTT. Residues: CASSKIRGTEKLFF.

V usage is TRBV4-1 and J usage is TRBJ2-3; 11 bases are shared with TRBD1. Germline V gene lookup returns CDR1 MGHRA and CDR2 YSYEKL. This CDR3 comprises 18 residues. With 4 bases clipped from V and 5 bases from J, the junction kept 14 bases outside the gene matches. This CDR3 reads CASSPTTYRDRGRDTQYF. CDR3 nucleotides: TGCGCCAGCAGCCCAACAACGTACAGGGACAGGGGGAGAGATACGCAGTATTTT.

The V and J genes are TRBV11-2 and TRBJ2-7; 9 nucleotides agree with TRBD1. CDR1 is SGHAT, CDR2 FQNNGV, per germline. Losses at the gene ends were 2 bases for V and 7 bases for J; bases not matched to a gene: 6. The CDR3 is 14 residues long. CDR3 protein: CASSLRTGVGEQYF. The CDR3 DNA reads as TGTGCCAGCAGCTTACGGACAGGGGTAGGGGAGCAGTACTTC. Full variable domain (rest looked up from reference TRBV11-2 and TRBJ2-7): EAGVAQSPRYKIIEKRQSVAFWCNPISGHATLYWYQQILGQGPKLLIQFQNNGVVDDSQLPKDRFSAERLKGVDSTLKIQPAKLEDSAVYLCASSLRTGVGEQYFGPGTRLTVT.

The chain combines TRBV3-1 (or the pseudogene TRBV3-2) with TRBJ1-4, with TRBD1 matching over 8 bases. Trimming cost V 1 base and J 7 bases; bases outside gene matches: 8. CDR1 is LGHDT and CDR2 is YNNKEL in the germline V gene (reference sequence). This CDR3 has 16 amino acids. The CDR3 DNA is TGTGCCAGCAGCCAAGGACGATACAGGGGGGCTGAAAAACTGTTTTTT. Its protein product is CASSQGRYRGAEKLFF.

The rearrangement joins TRBV19 to TRBJ1-6, with D perhaps TRBD1 (5 bases). CDR1 and CDR2 from the germline V gene are LNHDA and SQIVND (reference sequence). Trimming removed 9 bases from V and 10 bases from J, with 19 bases in between. CDR3 length: 14 amino acids. CDR3 sequence: CASRAGLPSSPLHF. The DNA of the CDR3 is TGTGCCAGCAGAGCGGGGCTCCCGTCCTCACCCCTCCACTTT.

The CDR3 region is CASSQAMAGTNEKLFF. The DNA for the CDR3 is TGCGCCAGCAGCCAAGCTATGGCGGGAACTAATGAAAAACTGTTTTTT. V is TRBV4-1 and J is TRBJ1-4; D is ambiguous. The CDR3 is 16 residues long. The germline CDR1 and CDR2 sequences are MGHRA and YSYEKL. V gave up 1 base and J gave up 1 base, with 10 bases separating them.